These 25 T cell receptor beta chains came from one sample sequenced in a study of shared clonotypes between healthy human individuals. Profiling relied on immunoSEQ multiplex PCR, and the TCRdb table lists in-frame clones only, not all of them. The profile shows about 2.4 million clones, more than 90% of them singletons. The specimen sequenced was naive CD4+ T cells sorted from blood. Subset described: CD45RA+ positively selected. The receptors derive from a man between 18 and 29 years old in good health.

The rearrangement uses TRBV5-8 and TRBJ2-1; D is unresolved. The germline V gene encodes CDR1 SGHTS and CDR2 YDEGEE. Trimming took 0 bases from V and 6 from J, leaving 7 bases between them. The CDR3 runs 13 residues. The CDR3 loop is CASSLEGANEQFF. CDR3 nucleotides: TGTGCCAGCAGCTTGGAGGGCGCCAATGAGCAGTTCTTC.

The chain combines TRBV30 with TRBJ1-1; tentatively, D is TRBD1 (5 bases). The germline gives CDR1 GTSNPN, CDR2 SVGIG (reference sequence). Deletions cut 4 bases from V and 1 base from J, with 13 bases between. This CDR3 contains 14 residues. The DNA for the CDR3 is TGTGCCTGGACTAAGGGCAGGGAGAACACTGAAGCTTTCTTT. It codes for CAWTKGRENTEAFF.

The sample holds a few counts of this clone. The chain combines TRBV9 with TRBJ1-1, with D perhaps TRBD1 (6 bases). V gave up 3 bases and J gave up 7 bases, with 10 bases separating them. Germline V lookup: CDR1 SGDLS, CDR2 YYNGEE. CDR3 size: 12 residues. CDR3 bases: TGTGCCAGCAGCGGAGGGGGGTTTGAAGCTTTCTTT. Protein: CASSGGGFEAFF.

The chain carries TRBV9 and TRBJ2-7; maybe TRBD2 (7 bases). The germline V and J ends were trimmed by 0 bases and 6 bases, with 16 bases remaining between them. The CDR3 runs 15 residues. Germline values: CDR1 SGDLS, CDR2 YYNGEE. This chain's CDR3 is CASSVGGGGRGEQYF. In nucleotides, the CDR3 is TGTGCCAGCAGCGTAGGAGGCGGGGGCAGGGGCGAGCAGTACTTC.

CDR3 in DNA: TGTGCCAGCAGCTTACCGGGGGCCGTCGGCACCGGGGAGCTGTTTTTT. This encodes CASSLPGAVGTGELFF. This chain uses TRBV11-2 with TRBJ2-2, with D perhaps TRBD1 or TRBD2 (6 bases each). Germline V gives CDR1 SGHAT, CDR2 FQNNGV. V was cut by 2 bases and J by 4 bases, with 14 bases left in between. CDR3 length: 16 amino acids.

CDR3 amino acids: CASSLDLTPSGNTIYF. The CDR3 bases are TGCGCCAGCAGCTTGGATCTAACCCCCTCTGGAAACACCATATATTTT. The rearrangement joins TRBV5-1 to TRBJ1-3; no clear D. The CDR3 loop spans 16 amino acids. The V end lost 0 bases, the J end lost 0 bases, and 10 bases lay between the germline ends. Germline CDR1 reads SGHRS; CDR2 reads YFSETQ.

Remarks on this clone: One end of the junction varies from germline; a read error may be responsible. J is TRBJ2-7 and V is TRBV7-7; D is perhaps TRBD2 (6 bases). Germline V gives CDR1 SSHAT, CDR2 FNYEAQ (reference sequence). This CDR3 contains 15 residues. This CDR3 reads CASSPPASGDCEQYF. Written as DNA, the CDR3 is TGTGCTAGCAGCCCTCCCGCTTCGGGAGATTGCGAGCAGTACTTC.

The chain couples TRBV10-1 to TRBJ1-1, with TRBD1 identical over 9 bases. The junction had 9 bases not matched to a gene; V was cut back by 6 bases and J by 4 bases. In germline, CDR1 is WNHNN, CDR2 SYGVQD (reference sequence). There are 15 residues in the CDR3. The CDR3 is CASRRTGVYGTEAFF. The DNA for the CDR3 is TGCGCCAGCAGAAGGACAGGGGTTTATGGCACTGAAGCTTTCTTT.

As DNA, the CDR3 is TGTGCCAGTAGTACGATACCGAGAACCCAGAGCCGTAATGAAAAACTGTTTTTT. Translated: CASSTIPRTQSRNEKLFF. V is TRBV19 and J is TRBJ1-4; D remains unclear. CDR1 LNHDA and CDR2 SQIVND come from the germline V gene (reference sequence). CDR3 length: 18 amino acids. V lost 4 bases to trimming and J lost 4 bases, with 22 bases between them.

The rearrangement joins TRBV6-1 to TRBJ2-5; D uncertain. The CDR3 has 16 amino acids. The germline V and J ends were trimmed by 1 base and 0 bases, with 12 bases remaining between them. CDR1 is MNHNS and CDR2 is SASEGT in the germline V gene. Written as DNA, the CDR3 is TGTGCCAGCAGTGAAGGGGCAGGAAGGTACCAAGAGACCCAGTACTTC. It codes for CASSEGAGRYQETQYF.

This sequence joins TRBV11-2 and TRBJ2-1; 13 bases agree with TRBD2. The CDR3 sequence is 17 residues long. J gave up 4 bases and V 1 base, and 4 bases lay outside the gene matches. CDR1 SGHAT and CDR2 FQNNGV come from the germline V gene. CDR3 sequence: CASSLGTSGGLYNEQFF. The CDR3 region has the DNA TGTGCCAGCAGCTTAGGGACTAGCGGGGGACTATACAATGAGCAGTTCTTC.

The chain couples TRBV18 to TRBJ2-1; D is undetermined. V lost 3 bases and J lost 4, with 16 bases in between. CDR3 length equals 16 residues. Germline V lookup: CDR1 KGHSH, CDR2 LQKENI. This chain's CDR3 is CASSPLGASRYNEQFF. The CDR3 nucleotides are TGTGCCAGCTCACCCCTGGGCGCCAGTCGGTACAATGAGCAGTTCTTC.

V is TRBV6-1 and J is TRBJ1-5; D may be TRBD1 (5 bases). The germline V gene encodes CDR1 MNHNS and CDR2 SASEGT. CDR3 length: 14 residues. Trimming left V 3 bases short and J 7 bases short, with 13 bases between. The CDR3 protein is CASSDGGFRQPQHF. The CDR3 nucleotides read TGTGCCAGCAGTGATGGGGGTTTCAGGCAGCCCCAGCATTTT.

This chain links TRBV7-9 with TRBJ2-1; TRBD2 matches at 11 bases. CDR1 SEHNR and CDR2 FQNEAQ come from the germline V gene (reference sequence). V was pared by 8 bases and J by 10 bases, with 13 bases of the junction left unmatched. There are 15 residues in the CDR3. For the CDR3, the DNA is TGTGCCAGCGGCCTGGGACTAGCGGAGGGGGACGAGCAGTTCTTC. Its translation: CASGLGLAEGDEQFF.

The chain has TRBV6-4 and TRBJ1-1; 8 bases match TRBD1. The V and J ends lost 6 bases and 3 bases, in that order; junction bases with no gene match: 9. The germline V gene has CDR1 MRHNA and CDR2 SNTAGT. This CDR3 comprises 15 residues. In DNA form, the CDR3 reads TGTGCCAGCAGCCTGACAGGGGTGGGCGACACTGAAGCTTTCTTT. Translating gives CASSLTGVGDTEAFF.

J is TRBJ1-1 and V is TRBV11-2, with D tentatively TRBD1 (5 bases). The CDR3 has 17 residues. Germline V gene sequence: CDR1 SGHAT, CDR2 FQNNGV. V shed 3 bases and J shed 0 bases, with 17 bases lying between them. CDR3 nucleotide sequence: TGTGCCAGCAGCTTCGCCCGGGGGGGGGTCATGAACACTGAAGCTTTCTTT. This translates into CASSFARGGVMNTEAFF. Full variable domain (missing parts from reference TRBV11-2 and TRBJ1-1): EAGVAQSPRYKIIEKRQSVAFWCNPISGHATLYWYQQILGQGPKLLIQFQNNGVVDDSQLPKDRFSAERLKGVDSTLKIQPAKLEDSAVYLCASSFARGGVMNTEAFFGQGTRLTVV.

The chain employs TRBV7-6 and TRBJ2-3, with TRBD2 matching over 9 bases. The J segment lost 3 bases and the V segment lost 4 bases, leaving 5 bases of the junction unmatched. The CDR3 contains 15 residues. CDR1 and CDR2 (germline): SGHVS, FNYEAQ. CDR3 residues: CASSSLAGPTDTQYF. CDR3 bases: TGTGCCAGCAGCTCCCTAGCGGGGCCGACAGATACGCAGTATTTT.

This chain links TRBV6-5 with TRBJ1-1, with D possibly TRBD1 on 6 matching bases. The CDR3 spans 15 residues. V was pared by 4 bases and J by 4 bases, with 16 bases between. CDR1 and CDR2 from the germline V gene are MNHEY and SVGAGI. The CDR3 region has the DNA TGTGCCAGCAGTTCCCAGGGGTGGGTGGGCACTGAAGCTTTCTTT. Protein product: CASSSQGWVGTEAFF.

The V gene is TRBV18, the J gene TRBJ1-4, with D uncertain. V was cut by 3 bases and J by 7 bases, with 24 bases left in between. The CDR3 runs to 18 residues. The V gene's germline CDR1 is KGHSH and CDR2 LQKENI. The CDR3 reads CASSPQRFDGRNGEKLFF. The CDR3 nucleotides read TGTGCCAGCTCACCGCAGAGATTCGACGGACGCAATGGTGAAAAACTGTTTTTT.

The rearrangement joins TRBV14 to TRBJ1-1; D may be TRBD1 (5 bases). V was cut by 2 bases and J by 10 bases, with 20 bases left in between. CDR3 length: 15 residues. The germline gives CDR1 SGHDN, CDR2 FVKESK. The CDR3 protein is CASSQSQGAGLIAFF. DNA for the CDR3: TGTGCCAGCAGCCAATCTCAAGGGGCTGGGTTGATAGCTTTCTTT.

The rearrangement joins TRBV30 to TRBJ2-3; the match to TRBD2 covers 16 bases. CDR3 length equals 21 residues. Trimming at V came to 5 bases and at J to 0 bases, leaving 17 bases not matched to a gene. The germline CDR1 and CDR2 sequences are GTSNPN and SVGIG (reference sequence). CDR3 in amino acids: CAWDGFGTSGRVGPSTDTQYF. The DNA of the CDR3 is TGTGCCTGGGATGGCTTTGGGACTAGCGGGAGGGTCGGACCTAGCACAGATACGCAGTATTTT.

The chain couples TRBV6-1 to TRBJ1-5; D not resolved. Germline CDR1 MNHNS, CDR2 SASEGT. Trimming took 3 bases from V and 0 from J, leaving 15 bases between them. The CDR3 loop spans 17 amino acids. The CDR3 coding sequence is TGTGCCAGCAGTGACGAAGGGAGGAGGACTAGCAATCAGCCCCAGCATTTT. This sequence encodes CASSDEGRRTSNQPQHF.

The chain combines TRBV27 with TRBJ1-3; D gene uncertain. The CDR3 runs 16 residues. V lost 4 bases, J lost 4 bases, and 17 bases lay in between. Germline lookup yields CDR1 MNHEY and CDR2 SMNVEV (reference sequence). CDR3 bases: TGTGCCAGCAGTTCGGGCAGCCAGTTACCGGGAAACACCATATATTTT. It translates to CASSSGSQLPGNTIYF.

The gene calls are TRBV28 and TRBJ1-2; D is uncertain. The V end lost 2 bases, the J end lost 2 bases, and 6 bases lay between the germline ends. Germline assignment: CDR1 MDHEN and CDR2 SYDVKM. This CDR3 region has 13 residues. This CDR3 is CASSLRTNYGYTF. As DNA, the CDR3 is TGTGCCAGCAGTTTACGAACAAACTATGGCTACACCTTC.

The chain joins TRBV9 to TRBJ1-4, with 10 bases fitting TRBD1. The V segment lost 4 bases and the J segment 7 bases; nucleotides outside the gene matches: 7. The CDR3 runs 15 residues. From germline, CDR1 is SGDLS and CDR2 YYNGEE. The CDR3 reads CASSIQTGGSEKLFF. CDR3 in DNA: TGTGCCAGCAGCATCCAGACAGGGGGCAGTGAAAAACTGTTTTTT.